This passage covers 11 T cell receptor beta chains from one sample sequenced in a study of control samples from healthy donors and cancer patients. The data were produced by immunoSEQ multiplex PCR, yet TCRdb's version contains in-frame clones alone and is incomplete. The table lists around 150,000 clones, 95% to 96% of them singletons. Material: blood. Source of these receptors: a woman in her thirties in good health.

The chain links TRBV9 to TRBJ2-2, with TRBD2 matching over 11 bases. This CDR3 is built from 17 residues. Unmatched junction bases numbered 10, after V lost 4 bases and J lost 5 bases. Germline V gene data show CDR1 as SGDLS and CDR2 as YYNGEE. CDR3 DNA sequence: TGTGCCAGCAGCCAGTCACTAGCGGGAGTGACTACCGGGGAGCTGTTTTTT. Translating it yields CASSQSLAGVTTGELFF. Variable domain in full (rest from reference TRBV9 and TRBJ2-2): DSGVTQTPKHLITATGQRVTLRCSPRSGDLSVYWYQQSLDQGLQFLIQYYNGEERAKGNILERFSAQQFPDLHSELNLSSLELGDSALYFCASSQSLAGVTTGELFFGEGSRLTVL.

The J gene is TRBJ2-2, the V gene TRBV5-1, with TRBD1 identical over 11 bases. Germline values: CDR1 SGHRS, CDR2 YFSETQ. The junction had 8 bases not matched to a gene; V was cut back by 4 bases and J by 9 bases. The CDR3 extends over 15 amino acids. The CDR3 DNA sequence: TGCGCCAGCAGCGGAGACGGACAGGGGGCCCGGGAGCTGTTTTTT. This translates into CASSGDGQGARELFF.

The chain joins TRBV9 to TRBJ2-3; a possible D gene is TRBD1 (6 bases). CDR1 is SGDLS, CDR2 YYNGEE, per germline. The CDR3 loop spans 16 amino acids. Trimming stripped 4 bases from V and 4 bases from J, with 19 bases between. For the CDR3, the DNA is TGTGCCAGCAGCCCGAGCCTGAACAGGGTGGCAGATACGCAGTATTTT. This translates into CASSPSLNRVADTQYF. Together with reference TRBV9 and TRBJ2-3, the CDR3 gives the full variable domain: DSGVTQTPKHLITATGQRVTLRCSPRSGDLSVYWYQQSLDQGLQFLIQYYNGEERAKGNILERFSAQQFPDLHSELNLSSLELGDSALYFCASSPSLNRVADTQYFGPGTRLTVL.

The chain links TRBV28 to TRBJ1-5, with TRBD1 identical over 7 bases. Looked up from germline, CDR1 is MDHEN and CDR2 is SYDVKM. This CDR3 comprises 15 residues. V lost 2 bases, J lost 3 bases, and 4 bases stayed unmatched. For the CDR3, the DNA is TGTGCCAGCAGTTTACCCGGGACAGACAATCAGCCCCAGCATTTT. Translated, it gives CASSLPGTDNQPQHF.

The chain recombines TRBV5-1 with TRBJ2-1; 7 bases map to TRBD1. The J segment lost 9 bases and the V segment lost 3 bases, leaving 3 bases of the junction unmatched. Germline CDR1 is SGHRS and CDR2 is YFSETQ. CDR3 length: 12 residues. The CDR3 reads CASSWDSIEQFF. As DNA, the CDR3 is TGCGCCAGCAGCTGGGACAGTATTGAGCAGTTCTTC.

This chain connects TRBV5-1 to TRBJ2-2; D possibly matches TRBD1 or TRBD2 (5 bases each). Trimming shortened V by 2 bases and J by 7 bases, and 12 bases separated the two germline ends. Germline lookup yields CDR1 SGHRS and CDR2 YFSETQ. The CDR3 length is 14 residues. The CDR3 reads CASSFEGRSGELFF. The CDR3 DNA follows: TGCGCCAGCAGCTTTGAGGGGAGAAGCGGGGAGCTGTTTTTT.

The chain uses TRBV3-1 (or the pseudogene TRBV3-2) and TRBJ2-7, with 10 bases aligning to TRBD1. CDR3 length: 16 amino acids. Looked up from germline, CDR1 is LGHDT and CDR2 is YNNKEL (reference sequence). Trimming removed 4 bases from V and 3 bases from J; junction bases left unmatched: 9. The CDR3 DNA reads TGTGCCAGCAGCCCCAGGACAGGGGGACGTTACTACGAGCAGTACTTC. Translating gives CASSPRTGGRYYEQYF.

The chain employs TRBV11-2 and TRBJ2-7; possible D gene TRBD1, 5 bases. The CDR3 extends over 14 amino acids. Germline lookup yields CDR1 SGHAT and CDR2 FQNNGV. Trimming took off 1 base at V and 4 bases at J, with 11 bases between the two ends. CDR3 residues: CASSLAAGWYEQYF. The DNA for the CDR3 is TGTGCCAGCAGCTTAGCAGCAGGGTGGTACGAGCAGTACTTC.

The rearrangement links TRBV27 to TRBJ1-6; no clear D. Looked up from germline, CDR1 is MNHEY and CDR2 is SMNVEV (reference sequence). The length of the CDR3 is 15 residues. The ends were cut back, 6 bases at V and 3 bases at J, with 12 bases in the middle. CDR3: CASRPQSFYNSPLHF. The CDR3 bases are TGTGCCAGCAGACCCCAGAGTTTCTATAATTCACCCCTCCACTTT.

The V and J genes are TRBV29-1 and TRBJ2-2; D not resolved. The CDR3 length is 14 residues. Germline V gives CDR1 SQVTM, CDR2 ANQGSEA. Trimming cost V 7 bases and J 0 bases, with 12 bases left between them. As DNA, the CDR3 is TGCAGCGCCGGGTTCCTGTCGAACACCGGGGAGCTGTTTTTT. It translates to CSAGFLSNTGELFF.

The rearrangement joins TRBV6-5 to TRBJ1-6; D is ambiguous. Deletions cut 4 bases from V and 8 bases from J, with 9 bases between. CDR3 length: 13 amino acids. CDR1 is MNHEY and CDR2 is SVGAGI in the germline V gene. CDR3 DNA: TGTGCCAGCAGTTGGAGTATAGATTCACCCCTCCACTTT. Translation gives CASSWSIDSPLHF.